The 17 T cell receptor beta chains below all came from one sample that was sequenced in a study of CD8 T cells in Susac syndrome. The authors reverse transcribed roughly 0.5 to 1 ug RNA with random hexamers. TCRdb analysed the immunoSEQ multiplex PCR reads with MiXCR anew, one entry per CDR3 protein. The sample lists about 300,000 distinct CDR3 sequences, approximately 85% occurring once. Sequenced sample: CD8+ T cells from PBMCs. All receptors derive from a human donor with multiple sclerosis.

The V call is TRBV28, the J call TRBJ2-7, with D perhaps matching TRBD2 (5 bases). This CDR3 has 13 residues. V was trimmed by 5 bases and J by 6 bases, leaving 14 bases between them. Germline V CDR1 and CDR2: MDHEN, SYDVKM. CDR3 nucleotides: TGTGCCAGCAGTCCCCGGGGATATGGCGAGCAGTACTTC. Amino acid sequence: CASSPRGYGEQYF.

V usage is TRBV20-1 and J usage is TRBJ2-1; no definite D call. The CDR3 runs 15 residues. The germline V gene has CDR1 DFQATT and CDR2 SNEGSKA (reference sequence). The germline V and J ends were trimmed by 6 bases and 0 bases, with 15 bases remaining between them. CDR3 in DNA: TGCAGTGCCCCACCCCCTACTGCCTCCTACAATGAGCAGTTCTTC. Translated: CSAPPPTASYNEQFF.

The chain employs TRBV19 and TRBJ2-1, with 9 bases that match TRBD1. This CDR3 comprises 14 residues. With V trimmed by 3 bases and J by 7 bases, 4 bases remained unmatched. Germline V lookup: CDR1 LNHDA, CDR2 SQIVND (reference sequence). This CDR3 reads CASSMGTGRNEQFF. In nucleotides, the CDR3 is TGTGCCAGTAGTATGGGGACAGGGAGAAATGAGCAGTTCTTC.

The V gene is TRBV29-1, the J gene TRBJ2-7; 10 bases align to TRBD2. Trimming took 5 bases from V and 0 from J; bases not matched to a gene: 1. The CDR3 spans 13 residues. The germline V gene encodes CDR1 SQVTM and CDR2 ANQGSEA. DNA for the CDR3: TGCAGCGTTCCTAGCGGGAGCTCCTACGAGCAGTACTTC. Amino acids: CSVPSGSSYEQYF.

DNA for the CDR3: TGTGCCAGCCGGGACAGCAACACAGATACGCAGTATTTT. Amino acids: CASRDSNTDTQYF. The chain recombines TRBV7-9 with TRBJ2-3; TRBD1 matches at 7 bases. Germline CDR1 is SEHNR and CDR2 is FQNEAQ (reference sequence). V shed 8 bases, J shed 2 bases, and the junction held 4 bases outside the gene matches. This CDR3 spans 13 amino acids.

This chain joins TRBV6-5 and TRBJ2-3; possibly TRBD1 or TRBD2 for D (5 bases each). Between the trimmed V and J ends, which lost 7 bases and 0 bases, there was a span of 14 bases. The CDR3 has 15 amino acids. The V gene's germline CDR1 is MNHEY and CDR2 SVGAGI. CDR3 sequence reads: CASTSHGASTDTQYF. The CDR3 nucleotides read TGTGCCAGCACCTCCCACGGGGCCAGCACAGATACGCAGTATTTT.

The rearrangement joins TRBV9 to TRBJ2-2, with 14 bases that match TRBD2. V shed 4 bases and J 4 bases; nucleotides not matched to a gene: 12. The CDR3 sequence is 19 residues long. In germline, CDR1 is SGDLS, CDR2 YYNGEE. The CDR3 here is CASSTPGLAGVGGTGELFF. CDR3 in DNA: TGTGCCAGCAGCACTCCGGGACTAGCGGGAGTGGGTGGCACCGGGGAGCTGTTTTTT. Full variable domain (rest looked up from reference TRBV9 and TRBJ2-2): DSGVTQTPKHLITATGQRVTLRCSPRSGDLSVYWYQQSLDQGLQFLIQYYNGEERAKGNILERFSAQQFPDLHSELNLSSLELGDSALYFCASSTPGLAGVGGTGELFFGEGSRLTVL.

The CDR3, as DNA: TGTGCCAGTAGTCTCGCTAGCGGGAGCTCCTACAATGAGCAGTTCTTC. Protein sequence: CASSLASGSSYNEQFF. The chain couples TRBV19 to TRBJ2-1, with TRBD2 matching over 10 bases. The CDR3 contains 16 residues. V lost 5 bases and J lost 0; bases outside the gene matches: 4. The germline gives CDR1 LNHDA, CDR2 SQIVND (reference sequence).

The chain combines TRBV29-1 with TRBJ1-1, with D uncertain. The CDR3 runs to 11 residues. Per the germline V gene, CDR1 is SQVTM and CDR2 is ANQGSEA. Trimming removed 6 bases at V and 11 bases at J, with 16 bases between. CDR3 DNA: TGCAGCGTGGTGGGGTCCGTGGGGGCTTTCTTT. Translation: CSVVGSVGAFF.

V usage is TRBV20-1 and J usage is TRBJ2-7; 7 nucleotides align to TRBD1. The CDR3 extends over 15 amino acids. Germline V gives CDR1 DFQATT, CDR2 SNEGSKA (reference sequence). Unmatched junction bases numbered 16, after V lost 8 bases and J lost 3 bases. In DNA, the CDR3 is TGCAGTCCCTGGGGGCGACAGGGAACCAACTACGAGCAGTACTTC. Translating it yields CSPWGRQGTNYEQYF.

This chain uses TRBV6-5 with TRBJ2-2; the D gene is possibly TRBD1 (5 bases). The V and J ends lost 4 bases and 6 bases respectively, with 9 bases between them. CDR3 size: 13 residues. Germline values: CDR1 MNHEY, CDR2 SVGAGI. In DNA form, the CDR3 reads TGTGCCAGCAGTTTCCAGGGATCCGGGGAGCTGTTTTTT. It encodes CASSFQGSGELFF.

The chain couples TRBV5-4 to TRBJ2-2, with TRBD2 matching 8 bases. Trimming cost V 4 bases and J 8 bases; bases outside gene matches: 7. The CDR3 is made up of 14 amino acids. Germline values: CDR1 SGHNT, CDR2 YYREEE (reference sequence). The CDR3 nucleotides are TGTGCCAGCAGCCCCCGGACTAGCACGGGGGAGCTGTTTTTT. Its translation: CASSPRTSTGELFF.

The chain has TRBV4-1 and TRBJ1-5; 7 nucleotides agree with TRBD1. The V gene's germline CDR1 is MGHRA and CDR2 YSYEKL. Unmatched junction bases numbered 12, after V lost 4 bases and J lost 3 bases. This CDR3 comprises 17 residues. CDR3 sequence reads: CASSPVGPGGNNQPQHF. CDR3 in DNA: TGCGCCAGCAGCCCCGTAGGGCCAGGGGGTAACAATCAGCCCCAGCATTTT.

The V gene is TRBV3-1, the J gene TRBJ2-7; D tentatively fits TRBD1 or TRBD2 (5 bases each). Trimming took off 0 bases at V and 1 base at J, with 10 bases between the two ends. CDR3 length equals 15 residues. Germline-derived CDR1 and CDR2 are LGHDT and YNNKEL (reference sequence). The CDR3 DNA follows: TGTGCCAGCAGCCAAGAATTCAGGGAGTCCTACGAGCAGTACTTC. Its protein is CASSQEFRESYEQYF.

The rearrangement links TRBV2 to TRBJ1-5; D is unresolved. Germline CDR1 SNHLY, CDR2 FYNNEI. The CDR3 is 16 amino acids. Trimming took 4 bases from V and 4 from J, leaving 17 bases between them. The CDR3 spells CASSAGTHYLNQPQHF. The CDR3 nucleotides read TGTGCCAGCAGTGCTGGTACTCATTACTTAAATCAGCCCCAGCATTTT.

The V call is TRBV27, the J call TRBJ2-2, with 7 bases matching TRBD1. Germline trimming cut 5 bases from V and 6 bases from J; bases unmatched to any gene: 9. Germline-derived CDR1 and CDR2 are MNHEY and SMNVEV (reference sequence). The CDR3 sequence is 15 residues long. The CDR3 sequence: CASSLGDSSSGELFF. CDR3 nucleotides: TGTGCCAGCAGTCTGGGGGACAGTAGTTCCGGGGAGCTGTTTTTT.

V gene TRBV7-9 combines with J gene TRBJ1-4, with TRBD1 matching over 9 bases. Trimming at V came to 5 bases and at J to 8 bases, leaving 9 bases not matched to a gene. This CDR3 has 15 residues. The germline V gene encodes CDR1 SEHNR and CDR2 FQNEAQ (reference sequence). CDR3 DNA sequence: TGTGCCAGCAGCCCCGCCGGGACAGGGAACGAAAAACTGTTTTTT. Protein sequence: CASSPAGTGNEKLFF.